The clone carrying this T cell receptor (beta chain) was detected many times. Antigen unknown. The data were taken from a study of identical twins. Study-wide results and caveats: For out-of-frame alpha sequences shared by twins, low generation probability was in excess. There is a chance that invariant MAIT and iNKT cells partially muddied zero-insertion analyses.

TCRdb re-analysed the 5' RACE reads in MiXCR, keeping a single row per CDR3 protein. The sample has 1,800,000 or so distinct CDR3 sequences; around 29% are singletons. This clonotype was obtained from a newborn girl in good health. Input material: cord blood.

The CDR3 nucleotides read TGCGCCAGCAGCTTGGACAACAAAAACATTCAGTACTTC. Translated: CASSLDNKNIQYF. The genes are TRBV5-1 and TRBJ2-4; D gene ambiguous. From germline, CDR1 is SGHRS and CDR2 YFSETQ. This CDR3 contains 13 residues. Trimming cost V 0 bases and J 3 bases, with 4 bases left between them.